One and the same sample provided the 7 T cell receptor beta chains below, sequenced in a study of PD-1 blockade in classical Hodgkin lymphoma (dated by TCRdb to 2018 to 2021). The library was made by the immunoSEQ multiplex PCR assay. Here the immuneACCESS table is served through TCRdb, limited to in-frame sequences with V and J called. Missing clones are a known gap in these copies; in checked studies unresolved V genes cover under half, and the rest lacks a known reason. This sample has about 10,000 clones in its table, and roughly three quarters of those were observed once. 34% of the sample rests with the top ten. The time point label, as the study defines it: cycle 2 day 1 (C2D1) of nivolumab. Every trial patient had relapsed following autologous stem cell transplantation, and prior brentuximab vedotin exposure was what differed among cohorts A, B and C. Sequencing used peripheral blood mononuclear cells (PBMCs), obtained before the second cycle of nivolumab. The receptor source for this set is a human donor with classical Hodgkin lymphoma.

This chain joins TRBV5-6 and TRBJ2-7, with TRBD2 identical over 11 bases. Germline V gene sequence: CDR1 SGHDT, CDR2 YYEEEE. With 2 bases clipped from V and 3 bases from J, the junction kept 7 bases outside the gene matches. The CDR3 runs 16 residues. The CDR3 region is CASSFFSGRAVYEQYF. As DNA, the CDR3 is TGTGCCAGCAGCTTCTTTAGCGGGAGGGCCGTCTACGAGCAGTACTTC.

The chain joins TRBV15 to TRBJ2-1; tentatively, D is TRBD1 (6 bases). Germline CDR1 reads LNHNV; CDR2 reads YYDKDF (reference sequence). This CDR3 spans 16 amino acids. The ends were cut back, 2 bases at V and 8 bases at J, with 19 bases in the middle. The CDR3 DNA sequence: TGTGCCACCAGCAGAAAATTCTGGACCAAGGGGGATGAGCAGTTCTTC. It specifies CATSRKFWTKGDEQFF.

The CDR3 coding sequence is TGTGCCAGCAGCCCGATAGGGACTAGCCTCAATGAGCAGTTCTTC. Translated, it gives CASSPIGTSLNEQFF. The rearrangement links TRBV9 to TRBJ2-1, with 9 bases fitting TRBD2. The germline CDR1 and CDR2 sequences are SGDLS and YYNGEE. CDR3 length: 15 residues. The ends lost 4 bases at V and 6 bases at J; junction bases unmatched: 8.

This clone was seen only a few times. The chain combines TRBV6-5 with TRBJ2-1; tentatively, D is TRBD2 (6 bases). Germline CDR1 is MNHEY and CDR2 is SVGAGI. This CDR3 contains 15 residues. V was trimmed by 2 bases and J by 2 bases, leaving 10 bases between them. The CDR3 loop reads CASSYSTSTYNEQFF. CDR3 in DNA: TGTGCCAGCAGTTACAGTACTAGCACCTACAATGAGCAGTTCTTC.

The rearrangement joins TRBV5-1 to TRBJ2-1, with 9 bases fitting TRBD2. This CDR3 region has 18 residues. CDR1 is SGHRS and CDR2 is YFSETQ in the germline V gene. Trimming removed 0 bases from V and 5 bases from J; junction bases left unmatched: 12. CDR3 bases: TGCGCCAGCAGCTTGGCCATACTAGCGGGCCCACTAGACAATGAGCAGTTCTTC. This sequence encodes CASSLAILAGPLDNEQFF.

The chain joins TRBV5-1 to TRBJ1-1; a possible D gene is TRBD1 (6 bases). CDR1 is SGHRS, CDR2 YFSETQ, per germline. V shed 5 bases and J shed 1 base, with 15 bases lying between them. The CDR3 is made up of 15 amino acids. The CDR3 DNA reads TGCGCCAGCAGACCACCTGGACAGACGAACACTGAAGCTTTCTTT. It codes for CASRPPGQTNTEAFF.

The V call is TRBV7-2, the J call TRBJ2-7; TRBD2 might be the D (6 bases). V was trimmed by 1 base and J by 5 bases, leaving 15 bases between them. CDR1 and CDR2 from the germline V gene are SGHTA and FQGNSA. CDR3 length: 15 residues. CDR3 residues: CASSLGGAWVHEQYF. As DNA, the CDR3 is TGTGCCAGCAGCTTAGGCGGGGCTTGGGTCCACGAGCAGTACTTC.